This paragraph covers one T cell receptor (beta chain) sequence. Its specificity is unknown. V lost 5 bases and J lost 2, with 13 bases in between. The CDR3 sequence is 15 residues long. CDR1 and CDR2 from the germline V gene are LNHDA and SQIVND (reference sequence). This sample was included in a study of PD-L1 blockade in urothelial cancer. Across the whole study: Patients commenced atezolizumab at some point between 2014 and 2016, and it was given at 1,200 mg intravenously every 3 weeks. Findings of the study overall: Pretreatment TCR clonality in blood under the median foretold superior survival.

Sequencing used immunoSEQ multiplex PCR; TCRdb keeps in-frame clones, though not all of them. The table records about 36,000 clones, around 84% of them present only once. This sample's time point: peripheral blood 6 weeks after treatment start. Patients presented with locally advanced or metastatic urothelial carcinoma. Source: PBMCs, taken around atezolizumab (anti-PD-L1) treatment. The source of this sequence is a man aged 35-49 years with urothelial cancer. V gene TRBV19 combines with J gene TRBJ1-5, with a weak D call TRBD1 (5 bases). The CDR3 DNA is TGTGCCAGTAGTCCCAGGGCCTCTGGCAATCAGCCCCAGCATTTT. This codes for CASSPRASGNQPQHF. The variable domain in full, completed from reference TRBV19 and TRBJ1-5, reads DGGITQSPKYLFRKEGQNVTLSCEQNLNHDAMYWYRQDPGQGLRLIYYSQIVNDFQKGDIAEGYSVSREKKESFPLTVTSAQKNPTAFYLCASSPRASGNQPQHFGDGTRLSIL.